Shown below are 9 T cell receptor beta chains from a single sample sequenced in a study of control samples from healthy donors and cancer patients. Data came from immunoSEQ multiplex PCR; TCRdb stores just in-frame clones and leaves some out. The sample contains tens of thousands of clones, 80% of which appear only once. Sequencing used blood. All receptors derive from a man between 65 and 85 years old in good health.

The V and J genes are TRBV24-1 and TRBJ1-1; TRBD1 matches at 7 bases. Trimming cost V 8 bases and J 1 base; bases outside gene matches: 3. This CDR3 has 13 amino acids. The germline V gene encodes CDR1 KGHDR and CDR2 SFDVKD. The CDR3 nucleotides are TGTGCCACCAAATCAGGGGGGAACACTGAAGCTTTCTTT. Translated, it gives CATKSGGNTEAFF.

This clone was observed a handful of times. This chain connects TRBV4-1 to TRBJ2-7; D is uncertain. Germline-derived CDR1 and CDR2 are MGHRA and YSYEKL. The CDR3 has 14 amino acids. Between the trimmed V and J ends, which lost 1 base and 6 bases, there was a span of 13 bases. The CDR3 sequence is CASSQGALPGEQYF. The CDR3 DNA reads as TGCGCCAGCAGCCAAGGGGCCCTGCCGGGCGAGCAGTACTTC.

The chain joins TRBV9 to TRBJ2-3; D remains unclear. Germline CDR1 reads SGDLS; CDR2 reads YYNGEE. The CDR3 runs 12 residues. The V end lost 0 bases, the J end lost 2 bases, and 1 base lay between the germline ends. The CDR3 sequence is CASSVDTDTQYF. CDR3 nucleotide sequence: TGTGCCAGCAGCGTAGACACAGATACGCAGTATTTT.

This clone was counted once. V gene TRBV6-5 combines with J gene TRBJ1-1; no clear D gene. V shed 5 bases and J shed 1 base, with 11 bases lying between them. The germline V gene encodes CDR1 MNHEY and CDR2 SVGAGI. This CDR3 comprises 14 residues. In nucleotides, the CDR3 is TGTGCCAGCAGTCCCTTTTCGGGGAACACTGAAGCTTTCTTT. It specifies CASSPFSGNTEAFF.

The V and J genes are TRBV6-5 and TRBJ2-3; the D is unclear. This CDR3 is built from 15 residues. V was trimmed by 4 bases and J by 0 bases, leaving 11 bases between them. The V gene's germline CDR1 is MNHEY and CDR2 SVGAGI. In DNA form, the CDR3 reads TGTGCCAGCAGTTCAACAGACTCTAGCACAGATACGCAGTATTTT. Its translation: CASSSTDSSTDTQYF.

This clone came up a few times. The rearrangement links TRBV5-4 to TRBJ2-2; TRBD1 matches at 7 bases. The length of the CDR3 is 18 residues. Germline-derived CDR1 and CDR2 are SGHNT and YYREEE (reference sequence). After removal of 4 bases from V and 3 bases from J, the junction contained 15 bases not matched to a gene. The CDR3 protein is CASSRPASTGEDTGELFF. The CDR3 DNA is TGTGCCAGCAGCCGTCCGGCCTCAACAGGGGAAGACACCGGGGAGCTGTTTTTT.

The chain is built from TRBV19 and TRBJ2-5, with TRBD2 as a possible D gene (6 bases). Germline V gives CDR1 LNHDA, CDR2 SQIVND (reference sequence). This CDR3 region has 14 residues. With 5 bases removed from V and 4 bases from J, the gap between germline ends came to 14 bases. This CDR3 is CASSPQLAAETQYF. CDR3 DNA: TGTGCCAGTAGTCCCCAACTAGCAGCAGAGACCCAGTACTTC.

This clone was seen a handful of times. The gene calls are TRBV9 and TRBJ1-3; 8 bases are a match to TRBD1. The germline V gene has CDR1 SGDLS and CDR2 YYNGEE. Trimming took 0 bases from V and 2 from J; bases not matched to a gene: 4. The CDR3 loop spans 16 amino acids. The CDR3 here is CASSVGQGNTGNTIYF. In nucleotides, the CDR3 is TGTGCCAGCAGCGTAGGACAGGGGAATACTGGAAACACCATATATTTT. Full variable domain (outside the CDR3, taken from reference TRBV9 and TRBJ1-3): DSGVTQTPKHLITATGQRVTLRCSPRSGDLSVYWYQQSLDQGLQFLIQYYNGEERAKGNILERFSAQQFPDLHSELNLSSLELGDSALYFCASSVGQGNTGNTIYFGEGSWLTVV.

CDR3 region: CATSEGSYEQFF. CDR3 DNA: TGTGCCACCAGTGAGGGGAGTTATGAGCAGTTCTTC. The rearrangement uses TRBV24-1 and TRBJ2-1; D is perhaps TRBD2 (5 bases). The CDR3 runs to 12 residues. Germline V CDR1 and CDR2: KGHDR, SFDVKD. The V end was cut by 4 bases, the J end by 8 bases, with 8 bases between.